These 28 T cell receptor beta chains originate from one sample sequenced in a study of cytomegalovirus exposure and HLA in healthy donors. Researchers ran the PCR with 60 Vbeta and 13 Jbeta primers. Sequencing was performed with immunoSEQ multiplex PCR; in TCRdb, only in-frame clones are kept and a portion is missing. The sample holds more than 65,000 clones. Material for sequencing was PBMCs. Receptors were obtained from a middle-aged man in good health and CMV-seronegative.

The CDR3 reads CASSQGQGDALSYEQYF. The CDR3 DNA sequence: TGCGCCAGCAGCCAAGGACAGGGGGACGCGCTATCCTACGAGCAGTACTTC. V gene TRBV4-1 combines with J gene TRBJ2-7; TRBD1 matches at 9 bases. After removal of 1 base from V and 1 base from J, the junction contained 8 bases not matched to a gene. The CDR3 loop spans 17 amino acids. Per germline, CDR1 MGHRA and CDR2 YSYEKL.

This chain links TRBV11-2 with TRBJ1-6; 10 bases match TRBD1. The CDR3 runs to 16 residues. After removal of 5 bases from V and 10 bases from J, the junction contained 11 bases not matched to a gene. CDR1 and CDR2 from the germline V gene are SGHAT and FQNNGV. The CDR3 spells CASSRDRGSRSSPLHF. As DNA, the CDR3 is TGTGCCAGCAGCCGGGACAGGGGAAGTCGGAGCTCACCCCTCCACTTT.

The V gene is TRBV7-9, the J gene TRBJ1-2, with 8 bases lining up with TRBD1. Germline CDR1 is SEHNR and CDR2 is FQNEAQ (reference sequence). The CDR3 extends over 14 amino acids. J was trimmed by 4 bases and V by 2 bases; bases with no gene match: 3. The CDR3 coding sequence is TGTGCCAGCAGCTTAACGGGACAGGTCTATGGCTACACCTTC. Translated: CASSLTGQVYGYTF.

The chain's CDR3 is CASSHPRTSGDNEQFF. Written as DNA, the CDR3 is TGCGCCAGCAGCCATCCCCGGACTAGCGGGGACAATGAGCAGTTCTTC. The J gene is TRBJ2-1, the V gene TRBV4-1, with TRBD2 matching over 12 bases. Germline CDR1 MGHRA, CDR2 YSYEKL. This CDR3 is built from 16 residues. V lost 3 bases to trimming and J lost 5 bases; unmatched junction nucleotides: 5.

The V call is TRBV6-5, the J call TRBJ1-2, with 9 bases fitting TRBD1. This CDR3 is 12 amino acids long. CDR1 and CDR2 from the germline V gene are MNHEY and SVGAGI. V lost 7 bases, J lost 7 bases, and 4 bases stayed unmatched. The CDR3 DNA follows: TGTGCCAGCACCCTGACAGGGGGTGGCTACACCTTC. Its protein is CASTLTGGGYTF.

The chain carries TRBV28 and TRBJ1-1, with D possibly TRBD1 on 5 matching bases. The CDR3 is 14 residues long. V lost 5 bases and J lost 0, with 10 bases in between. CDR1 MDHEN and CDR2 SYDVKM come from the germline V gene. This chain's CDR3 is CASSPGHVNTEAFF. CDR3 coding DNA: TGTGCCAGCAGTCCAGGACATGTGAACACTGAAGCTTTCTTT.

V gene TRBV7-9 combines with J gene TRBJ1-4, with 9 bases matching TRBD1. V lost 2 bases to trimming and J lost 7 bases; unmatched junction nucleotides: 8. Germline lookup yields CDR1 SEHNR and CDR2 FQNEAQ (reference sequence). CDR3 length: 16 amino acids. The CDR3 loop reads CASSLIGDRVVEKLFF. CDR3 in DNA: TGTGCCAGCAGCTTAATCGGGGACAGGGTTGTTGAAAAACTGTTTTTT. Full variable domain (missing parts from reference TRBV7-9 and TRBJ1-4): DTGVSQNPRHKITKRGQNVTFRCDPISEHNRLYWYRQTLGQGPEFLTYFQNEAQLEKSRLLSDRFSAERPKGSFSTLEIQRTEQGDSAMYLCASSLIGDRVVEKLFFGSGTQLSVL.

This chain's CDR3 is CASSGTGLNEQYF. The CDR3 DNA reads as TGTGCCAGCAGCGGGACAGGGCTCAACGAGCAGTACTTC. The V call is TRBV9, the J call TRBJ2-7; TRBD1 aligns across 8 bases. This CDR3 is built from 13 residues. V dropped 3 bases and J dropped 5; count of bases not matched to a gene: 4. Germline assignment: CDR1 SGDLS and CDR2 YYNGEE.

The chain carries TRBV29-1 and TRBJ2-1; maybe TRBD1 (5 bases). Germline CDR1 is SQVTM and CDR2 is ANQGSEA. Trimming pared 5 bases from V and 3 bases from J, leaving 11 bases between. The CDR3 totals 13 residues. The chain's CDR3 is CSVSGIDYNEQFF. CDR3 sequence (DNA): TGCAGCGTTTCAGGGATTGACTACAATGAGCAGTTCTTC.

This chain connects TRBV5-6 to TRBJ2-7; 10 bases line up with TRBD1. The ends lost 4 bases at V and 0 bases at J; junction bases unmatched: 7. The CDR3 contains 16 residues. CDR1 is SGHDT, CDR2 YYEEEE, per germline. CDR3 protein: CASSPGTGDNSYEQYF. CDR3 nucleotides: TGTGCCAGCAGCCCAGGGACAGGGGACAACTCCTACGAGCAGTACTTC.

The rearrangement joins TRBV5-1 to TRBJ1-1, with D uncertain. The V and J ends lost 5 bases and 3 bases respectively, with 11 bases between them. The CDR3 loop spans 13 amino acids. Germline assignment: CDR1 SGHRS and CDR2 YFSETQ. CDR3 loop: CASSYDIHTEAFF. CDR3 bases: TGCGCCAGCAGTTATGACATCCACACTGAAGCTTTCTTT. Combining the CDR3 with reference TRBV5-1 and TRBJ1-1 gives the whole variable domain KAGVTQTPRYLIKTRGQQVTLSCSPISGHRSVSWYQQTPGQGLQFLFEYFSETQRNKGNFPGRFSGRQFSNSRSEMNVSTLELGDSALYLCASSYDIHTEAFFGQGTRLTVV.

For the CDR3, the DNA is TGTGCCAGCAGCGCTGGGGGCGGCTATGGCTACACCTTC. This encodes CASSAGGGYGYTF. The J gene is TRBJ1-2, the V gene TRBV7-6, with D possibly matching TRBD1 (6 bases). CDR3 length equals 13 residues. From germline, CDR1 is SGHVS and CDR2 FNYEAQ. V gave up 5 bases and J gave up 4 bases, with 11 bases separating them. Based on the CDR3 plus reference TRBV7-6 and TRBJ1-2, the full variable domain is GAGVSQSPRYKVTKRGQDVALRCDPISGHVSLYWYRQALGQGPEFLTYFNYEAQQDKSGLPNDRFSAERPEGSISTLTIQRTEQRDSAMYRCASSAGGGYGYTFGSGTRLTVV.

The rearrangement links TRBV30 to TRBJ1-3, with 8 bases fitting TRBD1. The CDR3 covers 15 residues. V shed 3 bases and J 4 bases; nucleotides not matched to a gene: 8. From germline, CDR1 is GTSNPN and CDR2 SVGIG (reference sequence). The DNA for the CDR3 is TGTGCCTGGAGAGCACAGGGGGGAGTCGGAAACACCATATATTTT. Protein: CAWRAQGGVGNTIYF.

V gene TRBV2 combines with J gene TRBJ2-1, with a weak D call TRBD2 (6 bases). The V gene lost 6 bases and the J gene lost 6 bases, with 12 bases spanning the gap. CDR1 is SNHLY and CDR2 is FYNNEI in the germline V gene. CDR3 size: 13 residues. This CDR3 reads CASRPTSLNEQFF. CDR3 DNA: TGTGCCAGCAGACCAACTAGCCTCAATGAGCAGTTCTTC.

J is TRBJ1-2 and V is TRBV6-1, with D possibly being TRBD1 (6 bases). The CDR3 loop spans 13 amino acids. With 3 bases removed from V and 7 bases from J, the gap between germline ends came to 12 bases. Germline V lookup: CDR1 MNHNS, CDR2 SASEGT. The CDR3 spells CASSDLTGLGYTF. For the CDR3, the DNA is TGTGCCAGCAGTGACTTGACAGGTCTTGGCTACACCTTC.

This sequence joins TRBV25-1 and TRBJ1-3, with a possible D match to TRBD1 (5 bases). Per the germline V gene, CDR1 is MGHDK and CDR2 is SYGVNS. The CDR3 spans 14 residues. The germline V and J ends were trimmed by 2 bases and 2 bases, with 7 bases remaining between them. The CDR3 spells CASSEPGTGNTIYF. CDR3 DNA sequence: TGTGCCAGCAGTGAACCAGGGACTGGAAACACCATATATTTT.

The chain combines TRBV7-3 with TRBJ2-2; TRBD1 matches at 7 bases. CDR3 size: 14 residues. The V and J ends lost 5 bases and 3 bases, in that order; junction bases with no gene match: 3. CDR1 is SGHTA and CDR2 is FQGTGA in the germline V gene. CDR3 nucleotides: TGTGCCAGCAGCCCCGGACAGGACACCGGGGAGCTGTTTTTT. The encoded protein is CASSPGQDTGELFF.

The chain recombines TRBV4-1 with TRBJ2-5; tentatively, D is TRBD1 (6 bases). CDR1 is MGHRA and CDR2 is YSYEKL in the germline V gene. CDR3 size: 15 residues. The V and J ends lost 5 bases and 3 bases respectively, with 16 bases between them. The CDR3 sequence is CASSGTGPTEETQYF. The CDR3 coding sequence is TGCGCCAGCAGCGGCACAGGGCCCACGGAAGAGACCCAGTACTTC.

The genes are TRBV25-1 and TRBJ1-4; possibly TRBD1 for D (5 bases). CDR1 is MGHDK and CDR2 is SYGVNS in the germline V gene. The ends were cut back, 5 bases at V and 2 bases at J, with 18 bases in the middle. The CDR3 runs to 17 residues. CDR3 protein: CASSPLGGVGTNEKLFF. DNA for the CDR3: TGTGCCAGCAGTCCCTTGGGGGGAGTCGGGACTAATGAAAAACTGTTTTTT.

The chain is built from TRBV5-1 and TRBJ2-1; TRBD2 matches 15 bases. The CDR3 contains 15 residues. CDR1 is SGHRS and CDR2 is YFSETQ in the germline V gene. J was trimmed by 6 bases and V by 3 bases; bases with no gene match: 1. Here the CDR3 reads CASSWTSGGANEQFF. The CDR3 DNA follows: TGCGCCAGCAGCTGGACTAGCGGGGGGGCCAATGAGCAGTTCTTC.

The rearrangement uses TRBV5-1 and TRBJ2-4; TRBD1 matches at 11 bases. Per germline, CDR1 SGHRS and CDR2 YFSETQ. The CDR3 loop spans 20 amino acids. Trimming removed 0 bases from V and 0 bases from J; junction bases left unmatched: 11. The CDR3 is CASSLGVRGQGVGAKNIQYF. The DNA of the CDR3 is TGCGCCAGCAGCTTGGGCGTTCGGGGACAGGGGGTGGGAGCCAAAAACATTCAGTACTTC.

The chain joins TRBV7-9 to TRBJ1-2; TRBD1 might be the D (6 bases). This CDR3 region has 16 residues. Trimming removed 0 bases at V and 4 bases at J, with 15 bases between. From germline, CDR1 is SEHNR and CDR2 FQNEAQ (reference sequence). DNA of the CDR3: TGTGCCAGCAGCTTAGCGTCCCCACAGGGCGGCTATGGCTACACCTTC. It encodes CASSLASPQGGYGYTF.

The rearrangement links TRBV6-1 to TRBJ2-7; D gene ambiguous. Germline CDR1 MNHNS, CDR2 SASEGT. V was cut by 4 bases and J by 1 base, with 11 bases left in between. The length of the CDR3 is 14 residues. This CDR3 is CASSAVTASYEQYF. CDR3 nucleotides: TGTGCCAGCAGTGCAGTAACAGCATCCTACGAGCAGTACTTC.

V usage is TRBV15 and J usage is TRBJ1-1, with unresolved D. The CDR3 covers 15 residues. V was trimmed by 5 bases and J by 1 base, leaving 14 bases between them. In germline, CDR1 is LNHNV, CDR2 YYDKDF (reference sequence). The CDR3 reads CATSCDEGRNTEAFF. The CDR3 DNA sequence: TGTGCCACCAGCTGCGACGAGGGCAGGAACACTGAAGCTTTCTTT.

This chain joins TRBV5-1 and TRBJ2-3; 8 nucleotides agree with TRBD2. Per germline, CDR1 SGHRS and CDR2 YFSETQ. J lost 4 bases, V lost 0 bases, and 7 bases had no gene match. The CDR3 is 16 amino acids. As DNA, the CDR3 is TGCGCCAGCAGCTTGGATGGCGGGGGGATCCCAGATACGCAGTATTTT. Translation: CASSLDGGGIPDTQYF.

The V gene is TRBV28, the J gene TRBJ1-5; D call uncertain. Germline V gene data show CDR1 as MDHEN and CDR2 as SYDVKM. Trimming pared 3 bases from V and 4 bases from J, leaving 7 bases between. This CDR3 region has 13 residues. The CDR3 DNA reads TGTGCCAGCAGTTTCTTGTCGAATCAGCCCCAGCATTTT. Translation: CASSFLSNQPQHF.

CDR3 protein: CASSLGQVTEAFF. As DNA, the CDR3 is TGCGCCAGCAGCTTGGGACAAGTAACTGAAGCTTTCTTT. The chain couples TRBV5-1 to TRBJ1-1; D not certain. The V and J ends lost 0 bases and 5 bases respectively, with 8 bases between them. Germline V CDR1 and CDR2: SGHRS, YFSETQ. The CDR3 spans 13 residues. Full variable domain (rest looked up from reference TRBV5-1 and TRBJ1-1): KAGVTQTPRYLIKTRGQQVTLSCSPISGHRSVSWYQQTPGQGLQFLFEYFSETQRNKGNFPGRFSGRQFSNSRSEMNVSTLELGDSALYLCASSLGQVTEAFFGQGTRLTVV.

The CDR3 here is CASSPKGTSGDNEQFF. CDR3 in DNA: TGTGCCAGCAGTCCAAAAGGGACTAGCGGTGACAATGAGCAGTTCTTC. This rearrangement joins TRBV28 to TRBJ2-1; 11 bases are a match to TRBD2. Germline CDR1 reads MDHEN; CDR2 reads SYDVKM. V lost 5 bases, J lost 5 bases, and 8 bases stayed unmatched. The CDR3 has 16 amino acids.